Below, one TCR beta chain is given with its context. Its antigen is currently unknown. These data are taken from a study of monozygotic twins with inflammatory bowel disease. Notes on the study in general: No detectable difference in repertoire similarity separated concordant from discordant twins, possibly as a result of limited power. Variability in patient repertoires may have come partly from differing immunosuppressive treatments.

CDR1 is SGHDT and CDR2 is YYEEEE in the germline V gene. This CDR3 region has 17 residues. Every TCR library drew on 3500 ng of total RNA. UMIs incorporating a 6-nucleotide sample barcode were appended by means of template switching. Reprocessing the 5' RACE reads, TCRdb reports a single entry for every CDR3 protein and omits DNA. The sample data list about 160,000 distinct CDR3 sequences. This sequence originates from a human donor with ulcerative colitis or Crohn's disease, or a healthy co-twin of an affected twin (not recorded which). Sequenced: blood. The V gene is TRBV5-6, the J gene TRBJ2-1; TCRdb picks TRBD2, but there is no DNA to check that call. The chain's CDR3 is CASSLVWTSGADNEQFF.